This TCR beta chain is from a study of T cell responses to AZD1222 COVID-19 vaccine. Study outcomes and limitations: Clonal diversity was possibly underestimated, and white British individuals and females predominated among donors.

Profiled with immunoSEQ multiplex PCR; TCRdb holds only in-frame clones, not every one. The data contain roughly 190,000 clones, approximately 91% of them singletons. In its sample, this clone was seen a few times. Its antigen is unidentified. CDR3 length: 15 amino acids. Trimming removed 0 bases from V and 0 bases from J, with 8 bases in between. Looked up from germline, CDR1 is PRHDT and CDR2 is FYEKMQ (reference sequence). The specimen comprised peripheral blood, sampled on day 0 of AZD1222 vaccination. The sequence was obtained from an adult in good health. The chain recombines TRBV13 with TRBJ1-1; the D is unclear. The CDR3 loop reads CASSLGRVMNTEAFF. CDR3 in DNA: TGTGCCAGCAGCTTAGGGAGGGTCATGAACACTGAAGCTTTCTTT. Supplemented by reference TRBV13 and TRBJ1-1, the full variable domain reads AAGVIQSPRHLIKEKRETATLKCYPIPRHDTVYWYQQGPGQDPQFLISFYEKMQSDKGSIPDRFSAQQFSDYHSELNMSSLELGDSALYFCASSLGRVMNTEAFFGQGTRLTVV.